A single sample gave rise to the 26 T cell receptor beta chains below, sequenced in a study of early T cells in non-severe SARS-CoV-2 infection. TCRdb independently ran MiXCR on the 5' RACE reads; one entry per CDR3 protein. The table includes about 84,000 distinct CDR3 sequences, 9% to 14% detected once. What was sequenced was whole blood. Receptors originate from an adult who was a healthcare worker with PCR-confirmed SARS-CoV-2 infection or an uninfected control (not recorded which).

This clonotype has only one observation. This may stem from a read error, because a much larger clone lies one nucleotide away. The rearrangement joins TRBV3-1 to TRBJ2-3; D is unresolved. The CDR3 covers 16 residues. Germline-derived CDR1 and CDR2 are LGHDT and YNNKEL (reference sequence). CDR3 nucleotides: TGTGCCAGCAGCCCGCCATCTCGGACGACGAGAGATACGCAGAATTTT. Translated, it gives CASSPPSRTTRDTQNF.

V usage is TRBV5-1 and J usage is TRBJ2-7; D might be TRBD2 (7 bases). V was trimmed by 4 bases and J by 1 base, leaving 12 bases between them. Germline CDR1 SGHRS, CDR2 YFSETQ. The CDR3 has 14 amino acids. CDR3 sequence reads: CASSQQGGSYEQYF. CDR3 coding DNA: TGCGCCAGCAGCCAACAGGGAGGGTCCTACGAGCAGTACTTC.

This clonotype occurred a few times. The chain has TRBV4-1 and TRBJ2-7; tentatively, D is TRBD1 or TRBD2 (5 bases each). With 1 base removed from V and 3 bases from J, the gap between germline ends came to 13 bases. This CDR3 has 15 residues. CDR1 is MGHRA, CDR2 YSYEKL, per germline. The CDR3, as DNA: TGCGCCAGCAGCCAAGGAGGGGCCGGGTACTACGAGCAGTACTTC. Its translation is CASSQGGAGYYEQYF.

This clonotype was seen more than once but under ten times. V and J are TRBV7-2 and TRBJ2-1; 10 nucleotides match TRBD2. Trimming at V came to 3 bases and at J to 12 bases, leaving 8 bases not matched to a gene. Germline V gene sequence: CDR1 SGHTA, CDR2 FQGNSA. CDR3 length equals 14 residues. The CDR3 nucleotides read TGTGCCAGCAGCTTGCCAGCGGGGGGGCCTCGGCAGTTCTTC. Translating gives CASSLPAGGPRQFF.

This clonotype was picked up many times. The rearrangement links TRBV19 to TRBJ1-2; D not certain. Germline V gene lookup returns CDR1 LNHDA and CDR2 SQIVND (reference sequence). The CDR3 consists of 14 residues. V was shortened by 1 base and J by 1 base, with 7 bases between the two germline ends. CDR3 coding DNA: TGTGCCAGTAGTATAGTCGGCGATAACTATGGCTACACCTTC. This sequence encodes CASSIVGDNYGYTF.

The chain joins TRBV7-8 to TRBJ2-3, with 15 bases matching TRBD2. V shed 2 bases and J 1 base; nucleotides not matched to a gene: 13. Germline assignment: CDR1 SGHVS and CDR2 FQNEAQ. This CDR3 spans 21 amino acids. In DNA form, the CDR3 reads TGTGCCAGCAGCTTACTGGTTTCATCCGGGACTAGCGGGGGGCGCACAGATACGCAGTATTTT. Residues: CASSLLVSSGTSGGRTDTQYF.

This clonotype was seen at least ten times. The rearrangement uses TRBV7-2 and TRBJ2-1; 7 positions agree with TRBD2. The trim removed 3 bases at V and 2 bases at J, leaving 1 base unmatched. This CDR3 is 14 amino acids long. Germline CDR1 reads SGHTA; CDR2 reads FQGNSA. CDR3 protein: CASSLSGAYNEQFF. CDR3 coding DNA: TGTGCCAGCAGCTTGAGCGGGGCCTACAATGAGCAGTTCTTC.

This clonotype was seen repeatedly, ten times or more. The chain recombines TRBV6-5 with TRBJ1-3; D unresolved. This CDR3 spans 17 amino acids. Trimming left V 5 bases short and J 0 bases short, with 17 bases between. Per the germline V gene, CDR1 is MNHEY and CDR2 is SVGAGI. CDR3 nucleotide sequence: TGTGCCAGCAGTCCTCCTCCTGGGGTCTTCTCTGGAAACACCATATATTTT. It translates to CASSPPPGVFSGNTIYF.

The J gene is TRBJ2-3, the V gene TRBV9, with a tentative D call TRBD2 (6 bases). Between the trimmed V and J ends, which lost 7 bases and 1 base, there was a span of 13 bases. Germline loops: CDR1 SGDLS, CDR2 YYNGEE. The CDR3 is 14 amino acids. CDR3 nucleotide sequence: TGTGCCAGCGGTGCAGGAGGGGGCACAGATACGCAGTATTTT. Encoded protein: CASGAGGGTDTQYF. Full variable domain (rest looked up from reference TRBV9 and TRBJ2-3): DSGVTQTPKHLITATGQRVTLRCSPRSGDLSVYWYQQSLDQGLQFLIQYYNGEERAKGNILERFSAQQFPDLHSELNLSSLELGDSALYFCASGAGGGTDTQYFGPGTRLTVL.

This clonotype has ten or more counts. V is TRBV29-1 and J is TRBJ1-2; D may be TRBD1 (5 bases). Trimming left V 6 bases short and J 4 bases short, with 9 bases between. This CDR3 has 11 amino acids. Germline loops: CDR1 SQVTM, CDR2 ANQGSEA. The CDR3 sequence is CSVMTAYGYTF. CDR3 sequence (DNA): TGCAGCGTAATGACAGCCTATGGCTACACCTTC.

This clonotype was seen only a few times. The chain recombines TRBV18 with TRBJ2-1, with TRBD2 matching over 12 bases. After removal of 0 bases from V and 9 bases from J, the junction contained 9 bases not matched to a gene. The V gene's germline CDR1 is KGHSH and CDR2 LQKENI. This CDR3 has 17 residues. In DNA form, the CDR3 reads TGTGCCAGCTCACCACCAGGTCTAGCGGGGGGGCCTAGTGAGCAGTTCTTC. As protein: CASSPPGLAGGPSEQFF.

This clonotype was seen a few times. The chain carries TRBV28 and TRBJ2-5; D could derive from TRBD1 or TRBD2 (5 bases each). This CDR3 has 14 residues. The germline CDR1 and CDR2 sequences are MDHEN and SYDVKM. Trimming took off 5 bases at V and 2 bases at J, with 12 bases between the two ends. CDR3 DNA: TGTGCCAGCAGTCCCCAGGGAGCACAAGAGACCCAGTACTTC. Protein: CASSPQGAQETQYF.

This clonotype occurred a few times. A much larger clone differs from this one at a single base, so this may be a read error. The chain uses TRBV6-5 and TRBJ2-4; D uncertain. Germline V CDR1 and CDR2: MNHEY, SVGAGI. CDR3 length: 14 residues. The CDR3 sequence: CASSYSSRLNFQYF. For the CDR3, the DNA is TGTGCCAGCAGTTACTCGAGCAGGTTAAACTTTCAGTACTTC.

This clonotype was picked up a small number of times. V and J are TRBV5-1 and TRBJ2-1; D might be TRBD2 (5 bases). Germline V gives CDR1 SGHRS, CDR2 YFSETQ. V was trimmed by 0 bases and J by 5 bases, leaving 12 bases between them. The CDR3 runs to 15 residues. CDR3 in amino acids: CASSLVMIGDNEQFF. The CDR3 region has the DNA TGCGCCAGCAGCTTGGTGATGATCGGGGACAATGAGCAGTTCTTC.

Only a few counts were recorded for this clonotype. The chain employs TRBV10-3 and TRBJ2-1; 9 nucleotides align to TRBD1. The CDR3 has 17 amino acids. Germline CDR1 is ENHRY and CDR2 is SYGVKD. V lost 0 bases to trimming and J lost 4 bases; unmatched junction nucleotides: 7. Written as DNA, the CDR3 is TGTGCCATCAGTGAGTCGCTGGGGACAGGGTATTACAATGAGCAGTTCTTC. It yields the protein CAISESLGTGYYNEQFF.

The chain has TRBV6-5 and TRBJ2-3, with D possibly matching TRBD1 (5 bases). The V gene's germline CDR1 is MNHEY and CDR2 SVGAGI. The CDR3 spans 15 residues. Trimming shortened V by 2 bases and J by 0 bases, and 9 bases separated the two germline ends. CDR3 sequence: CASSYRQHSTDTQYF. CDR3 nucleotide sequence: TGTGCCAGCAGTTACCGACAGCATAGCACAGATACGCAGTATTTT.

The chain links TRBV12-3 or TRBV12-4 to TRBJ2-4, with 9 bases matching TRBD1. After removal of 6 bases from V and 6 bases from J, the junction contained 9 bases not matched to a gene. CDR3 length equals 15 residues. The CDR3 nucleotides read TGTGCCAGCAGCCCGGGACAGGGTAGGATAAACATTCAGTACTTC. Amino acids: CASSPGQGRINIQYF.

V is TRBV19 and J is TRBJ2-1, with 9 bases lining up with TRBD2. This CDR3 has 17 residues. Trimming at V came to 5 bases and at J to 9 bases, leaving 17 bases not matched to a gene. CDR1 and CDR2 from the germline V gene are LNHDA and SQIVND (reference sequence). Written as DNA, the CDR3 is TGTGCCAGTAGTCTCTCGGGTAGCGGGAGTTTAAGGGTTGAGCAGTTCTTC. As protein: CASSLSGSGSLRVEQFF.

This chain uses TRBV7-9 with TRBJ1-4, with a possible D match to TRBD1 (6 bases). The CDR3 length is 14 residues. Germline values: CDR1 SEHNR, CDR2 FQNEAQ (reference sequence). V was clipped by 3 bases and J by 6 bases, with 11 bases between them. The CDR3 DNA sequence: TGTGCCAGCAGCTTCTACCGGACAGATGAAAAACTGTTTTTT. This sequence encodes CASSFYRTDEKLFF.

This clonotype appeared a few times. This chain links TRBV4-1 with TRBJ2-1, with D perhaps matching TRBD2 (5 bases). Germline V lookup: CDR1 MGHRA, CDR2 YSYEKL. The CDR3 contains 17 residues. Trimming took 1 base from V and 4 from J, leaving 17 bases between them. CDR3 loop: CASSQGTRELGYNEQFF. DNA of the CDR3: TGCGCCAGCAGCCAAGGTACCCGGGAACTGGGGTACAATGAGCAGTTCTTC.

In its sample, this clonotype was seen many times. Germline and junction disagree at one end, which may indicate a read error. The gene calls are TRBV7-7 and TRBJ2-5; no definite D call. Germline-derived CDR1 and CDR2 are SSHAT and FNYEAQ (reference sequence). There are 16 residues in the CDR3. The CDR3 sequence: CASSLAPSLGPETQYF. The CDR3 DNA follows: TGTGCTAGCAGCTTAGCACCCTCCTTAGGCCCGGAGACCCAGTACTTC.

CDR3 in amino acids: CASSLRRGDHNEQFF. The CDR3 DNA is TGTGCCAGCAGCTTGAGGCGGGGGGACCACAATGAGCAGTTCTTC. The rearrangement uses TRBV11-2 and TRBJ2-1; TRBD2 aligns across 8 bases. CDR1 and CDR2 (germline): SGHAT, FQNNGV. V was pared by 3 bases and J by 5 bases, with 6 bases of the junction left unmatched. The CDR3 extends over 15 amino acids.

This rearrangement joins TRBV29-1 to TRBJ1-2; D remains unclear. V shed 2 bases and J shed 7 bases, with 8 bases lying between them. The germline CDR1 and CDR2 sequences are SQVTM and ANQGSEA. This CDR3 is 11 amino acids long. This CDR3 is CSVERGIGYTF. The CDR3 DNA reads TGCAGCGTTGAACGAGGTATTGGCTACACCTTC.

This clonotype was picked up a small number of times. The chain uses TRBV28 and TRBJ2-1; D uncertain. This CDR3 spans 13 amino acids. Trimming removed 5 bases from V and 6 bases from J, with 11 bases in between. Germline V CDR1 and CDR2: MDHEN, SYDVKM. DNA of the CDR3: TGTGCCAGCAGTCTCCCGACTGTCAATGAGCAGTTCTTC. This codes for CASSLPTVNEQFF.

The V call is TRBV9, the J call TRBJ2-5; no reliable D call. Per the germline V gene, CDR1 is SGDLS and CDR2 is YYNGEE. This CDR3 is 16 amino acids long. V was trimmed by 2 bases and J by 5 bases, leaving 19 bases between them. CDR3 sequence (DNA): TGTGCCAGCAGCGTTGATCCCGGGCGGAGTAGGGAGACCCAGTACTTC. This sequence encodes CASSVDPGRSRETQYF.

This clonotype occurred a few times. CDR3 amino acids: CSAYSPGGYSNQPQHF. The CDR3 DNA is TGCAGTGCTTATTCACCTGGAGGGTATAGCAATCAGCCCCAGCATTTT. V gene TRBV20-1 combines with J gene TRBJ1-5; D is uncertain. Germline loops: CDR1 DFQATT, CDR2 SNEGSKA (reference sequence). The V end was cut by 5 bases, the J end by 0 bases, with 17 bases between. The CDR3 length is 16 residues.